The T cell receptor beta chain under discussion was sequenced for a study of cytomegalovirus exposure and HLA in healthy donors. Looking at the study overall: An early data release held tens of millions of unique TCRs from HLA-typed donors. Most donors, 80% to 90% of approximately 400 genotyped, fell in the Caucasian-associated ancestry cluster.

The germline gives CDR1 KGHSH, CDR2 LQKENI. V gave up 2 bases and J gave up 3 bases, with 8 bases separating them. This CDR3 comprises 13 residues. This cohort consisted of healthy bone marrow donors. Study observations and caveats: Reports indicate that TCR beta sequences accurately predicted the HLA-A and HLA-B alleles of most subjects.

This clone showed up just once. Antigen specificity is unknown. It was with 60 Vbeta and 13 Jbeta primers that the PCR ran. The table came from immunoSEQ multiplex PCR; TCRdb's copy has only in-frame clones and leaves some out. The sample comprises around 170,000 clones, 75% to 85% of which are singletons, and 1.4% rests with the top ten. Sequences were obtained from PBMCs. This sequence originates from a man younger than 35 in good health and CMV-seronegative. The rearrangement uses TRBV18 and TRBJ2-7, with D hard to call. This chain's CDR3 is CASSPSTIYEQYF. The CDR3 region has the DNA TGTGCCAGCTCACCATCGACAATCTACGAGCAGTACTTC. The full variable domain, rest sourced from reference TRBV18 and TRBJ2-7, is NAGVMQNPRHLVRRRGQEARLRCSPMKGHSHVYWYRQLPEEGLKFMVYLQKENIIDESGMPKERFSAEFPKEGPSILRIQQVVRGDSAAYFCASSPSTIYEQYFGPGTRLTVT.